The next 21 T cell receptor beta chains were all read from a single sample in a study of T cell responses to AZD1222 COVID-19 vaccine (dated by TCRdb to the early 2020s). The method was the immunoSEQ multiplex PCR assay. TCRdb mirrors the immuneACCESS table, restricted to in-frame sequences. Some clones are absent from its copies; in checked studies, under half trace to an unresolved V gene, and the reason for the others is unknown. The sample table lists fewer than 110,000 clones, roughly nine tenths of them with a count of one. The ten biggest clones cover less than 55% of the sample. The time point label on this specimen signifies: baseline before first vaccination. The input for sequencing was peripheral blood, taken on day 0 of AZD1222 vaccination. The receptors were gathered from an adult in good health.

This clone was found once. J is TRBJ2-3 and V is TRBV5-4; D could derive from TRBD1 or TRBD2 (5 bases each). Trimming took 0 bases from V and 6 from J, leaving 17 bases between them. The CDR3 totals 16 residues. Per the germline V gene, CDR1 is SGHNT and CDR2 is YYREEE (reference sequence). DNA of the CDR3: TGTGCCAGCAGCTTGGATCGGGGCCGAGGTTACGATACGCAGTATTTT. This codes for CASSLDRGRGYDTQYF.

This chain uses TRBV6-4 with TRBJ2-1; 10 nucleotides match TRBD2. The V gene's germline CDR1 is MRHNA and CDR2 SNTAGT. The CDR3 runs to 16 residues. V was clipped by 3 bases and J by 7 bases; unmatched bases: 9. The CDR3: CASSDLAGEGKNEQFF. For the CDR3, the DNA is TGTGCCAGCAGTGATCTAGCGGGAGAGGGAAAAAATGAGCAGTTCTTC.

The chain couples TRBV28 to TRBJ2-1; D gene uncertain. This CDR3 has 12 amino acids. V was clipped by 4 bases and J by 7 bases, with 8 bases between them. From germline, CDR1 is MDHEN and CDR2 SYDVKM. CDR3 loop: CASSSRSNEQFF. CDR3 coding DNA: TGTGCCAGCAGTTCCCGGTCGAATGAGCAGTTCTTC. The full variable domain, in which reference TRBV28 and TRBJ2-1 provide the parts outside the CDR3, is DVKVTQSSRYLVKRTGEKVFLECVQDMDHENMFWYRQDPGLGLRLIYFSYDVKMKEKGDIPEGYSVSREKKERFSLILESASTNQTSMYLCASSSRSNEQFFGPGTRLTVL.

The chain is built from TRBV4-1 and TRBJ2-4, with a weak D call TRBD2 (7 bases). This CDR3 has 16 amino acids. Germline assignment: CDR1 MGHRA and CDR2 YSYEKL. The V end lost 5 bases, the J end lost 0 bases, and 14 bases lay between the germline ends. The CDR3 DNA follows: TGCGCCAGCAGCTCTAGCGGACAGCTAGCCAAAAACATTCAGTACTTC. Translation gives CASSSSGQLAKNIQYF.

The chain combines TRBV11-2 with TRBJ2-7; 8 bases align to TRBD1. Germline V gene lookup returns CDR1 SGHAT and CDR2 FQNNGV. The CDR3 consists of 16 residues. Trimming removed 6 bases from V and 1 base from J; junction bases left unmatched: 11. The DNA for the CDR3 is TGTGCCAGCAGGAACAAGGGGACAGGAACTTCCTACGAGCAGTACTTC. It specifies CASRNKGTGTSYEQYF.

The genes are TRBV27 and TRBJ1-5; D uncertain. The CDR3 runs to 11 residues. The V gene's germline CDR1 is MNHEY and CDR2 SMNVEV (reference sequence). With 7 bases removed from V and 3 bases from J, the gap between germline ends came to 4 bases. The CDR3 DNA reads TGTGCCAGCACCTTCAATCAGCCCCAGCATTTT. It is translated as CASTFNQPQHF.

The gene calls are TRBV7-2 and TRBJ2-1; D remains ambiguous. The CDR3 runs to 14 residues. V shed 4 bases and J shed 8 bases, with 15 bases lying between them. CDR1 SGHTA and CDR2 FQGNSA come from the germline V gene. The CDR3 region is CASSSYGRTDEQFF. The CDR3 DNA reads as TGTGCCAGCAGCTCCTACGGGCGGACCGATGAGCAGTTCTTC.

This chain uses TRBV7-3 with TRBJ2-7; D is ambiguous. V was trimmed by 2 bases and J by 0 bases, leaving 5 bases between them. Germline CDR1 SGHTA, CDR2 FQGTGA. CDR3 length: 13 residues. The CDR3 nucleotides read TGTGCCAGCAGCTTATACCTCTCCTACGAGCAGTACTTC. Its protein is CASSLYLSYEQYF.

This chain links TRBV27 with TRBJ2-3; 7 bases match TRBD2. V was pared by 0 bases and J by 6 bases, with 9 bases of the junction left unmatched. CDR3 length: 16 residues. Germline CDR1 and CDR2: MNHEY and SMNVEV (reference sequence). DNA for the CDR3: TGTGCCAGCAGTTTATCTGCGTGGGAGGGCCGCGATACGCAGTATTTT. This gives the protein CASSLSAWEGRDTQYF.

The chain uses TRBV5-1 and TRBJ2-2; 7 bases align to TRBD2. Germline CDR1 reads SGHRS; CDR2 reads YFSETQ. Trimming at V came to 1 base and at J to 1 base, leaving 7 bases not matched to a gene. This CDR3 comprises 17 residues. The CDR3 here is CASSLWAGVVNTGELFF. DNA for the CDR3: TGCGCCAGCAGCTTGTGGGCGGGAGTGGTGAACACCGGGGAGCTGTTTTTT. Filled out from reference TRBV5-1 and TRBJ2-2, the complete variable domain reads KAGVTQTPRYLIKTRGQQVTLSCSPISGHRSVSWYQQTPGQGLQFLFEYFSETQRNKGNFPGRFSGRQFSNSRSEMNVSTLELGDSALYLCASSLWAGVVNTGELFFGEGSRLTVL.

The chain employs TRBV9 and TRBJ1-3; D ambiguous. The CDR3 sequence is 14 residues long. Germline V lookup: CDR1 SGDLS, CDR2 YYNGEE. Trimming took off 1 base at V and 1 base at J, with 6 bases between the two ends. This chain's CDR3 is CASSVTVSGNTIYF. CDR3 sequence (DNA): TGTGCCAGCAGCGTAACTGTTTCTGGAAACACCATATATTTT.

The gene calls are TRBV24-1 and TRBJ2-1; 15 nucleotides agree with TRBD2. Per the germline V gene, CDR1 is KGHDR and CDR2 is SFDVKD. V shed 3 bases, J shed 9 bases, and the junction held 11 bases outside the gene matches. The CDR3 is 18 residues long. CDR3 amino acids: CATSDPGLAGGGIREQFF. The CDR3 DNA sequence: TGTGCCACCAGTGATCCAGGACTAGCGGGAGGGGGAATTCGTGAGCAGTTCTTC.

V and J are TRBV7-9 and TRBJ1-4; possibly TRBD1 for D (5 bases). The CDR3 totals 13 residues. Germline V gives CDR1 SEHNR, CDR2 FQNEAQ (reference sequence). Trimming cost V 4 bases and J 7 bases, with 10 bases left between them. CDR3 DNA: TGTGCCAGCAGCTGGGGGGGAGGTGAAAAACTGTTTTTT. Translated, it gives CASSWGGGEKLFF.

J is TRBJ2-7 and V is TRBV27, with D possibly being TRBD1 (6 bases). Trimming removed 5 bases at V and 3 bases at J, with 8 bases between. The CDR3 runs to 12 residues. The germline CDR1 and CDR2 sequences are MNHEY and SMNVEV (reference sequence). Here the CDR3 DNA reads TGTGCCAGCAGTGGGGGCGGCTACGAGCAGTACTTC. It encodes CASSGGGYEQYF.

This clone was picked up one time. The rearrangement links TRBV12-3 or TRBV12-4 to TRBJ1-1; D remains unclear. Deletions cut 2 bases from V and 4 bases from J, with 5 bases between. The CDR3 is 12 amino acids. The CDR3 DNA reads as TGTGCCAGCAGTTTATCGTCCACTGAAGCTTTCTTT. It encodes CASSLSSTEAFF.

This chain uses TRBV5-1 with TRBJ1-2; 11 positions agree with TRBD1. V lost 5 bases to trimming and J lost 3 bases; unmatched junction nucleotides: 6. CDR3 size: 15 residues. Germline V lookup: CDR1 SGHRS, CDR2 YFSETQ. CDR3: CASRSDRGPYYGYTF. In DNA form, the CDR3 reads TGCGCCAGCAGGTCGGACAGGGGGCCGTACTATGGCTACACCTTC. The full variable domain, its missing parts supplied by reference TRBV5-1 and TRBJ1-2, is KAGVTQTPRYLIKTRGQQVTLSCSPISGHRSVSWYQQTPGQGLQFLFEYFSETQRNKGNFPGRFSGRQFSNSRSEMNVSTLELGDSALYLCASRSDRGPYYGYTFGSGTRLTVV.

The chain recombines TRBV3-1 (or the pseudogene TRBV3-2) with TRBJ2-2, with TRBD2 matching over 12 bases. The CDR3 consists of 15 residues. With V trimmed by 8 bases and J by 6 bases, 7 bases remained unmatched. The germline V gene encodes CDR1 LGHDT and CDR2 YNNKEL (reference sequence). CDR3 loop: CASCPSGRASGELFF. The DNA for the CDR3 is TGTGCCAGCTGCCCTAGCGGGAGGGCCTCCGGGGAGCTGTTTTTT.

This clone appeared a single time. This rearrangement joins TRBV6-1 to TRBJ2-7; TRBD1 aligns across 9 bases. Trimming took 6 bases from V and 0 from J; bases not matched to a gene: 3. This CDR3 spans 14 amino acids. Germline V gene sequence: CDR1 MNHNS, CDR2 SASEGT. The CDR3 loop is CASRDRGGSYEQYF. In nucleotides, the CDR3 is TGTGCCAGCAGGGACAGGGGTGGCTCCTACGAGCAGTACTTC.

The chain couples TRBV11-3 to TRBJ1-3, with no clear D. There are 13 residues in the CDR3. CDR1 and CDR2 from the germline V gene are SGHNT and YENEEA. V lost 5 bases, J lost 0 bases, and 5 bases lay in between. For the CDR3, the DNA is TGTGCCAGCAGCGCCTTCTCTGGAAACACCATATATTTT. Its protein is CASSAFSGNTIYF.

The chain carries TRBV18 and TRBJ2-7; TRBD2 matches at 14 bases. The CDR3 has 16 amino acids. Trimming cost V 2 bases and J 7 bases; bases outside gene matches: 7. In germline, CDR1 is KGHSH, CDR2 LQKENI. DNA for the CDR3: TGTGCCAGCTCACCAAGGAGACTAGCGGGAGGGTATGAGCAGTACTTC. Translated, it gives CASSPRRLAGGYEQYF.

CDR3 region: CASSFAGGNQPQHF. CDR3 in DNA: TGTGCCAGCAGCTTTGCAGGGGGCAATCAGCCCCAGCATTTT. The chain carries TRBV7-8 and TRBJ1-5; perhaps TRBD1 as D (6 bases). The V end was cut by 3 bases, the J end by 2 bases, with 8 bases between. The germline V gene has CDR1 SGHVS and CDR2 FQNEAQ. The CDR3 sequence is 14 residues long.